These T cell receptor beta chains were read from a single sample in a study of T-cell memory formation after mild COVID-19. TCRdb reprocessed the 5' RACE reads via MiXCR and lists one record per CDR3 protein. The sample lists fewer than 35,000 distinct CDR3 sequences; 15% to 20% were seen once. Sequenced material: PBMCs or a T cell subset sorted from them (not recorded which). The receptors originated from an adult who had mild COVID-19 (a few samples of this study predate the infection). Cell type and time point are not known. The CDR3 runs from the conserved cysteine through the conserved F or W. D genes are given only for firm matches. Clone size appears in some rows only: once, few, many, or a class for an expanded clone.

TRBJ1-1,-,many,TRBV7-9,TGTGCCAGCAGCTTAGGAGCCCGAACAACTGAAGCTTTCTTT,CASSLGARTTEAFF
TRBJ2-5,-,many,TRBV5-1,TGCGCCAGCAGCTGGACGGGGGCCGAGACCCAGTACTTC,CASSWTGAETQYF
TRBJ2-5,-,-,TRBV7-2,TGTGCCAGCAGCTTGGAGTGGCGGGGAAGATGGTACCAAGAGACCCAGTACTTC,CASSLEWRGRWYQETQYF
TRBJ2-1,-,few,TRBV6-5,TGTGCCAGCAGTTACTCGATTAGCTCCTACAATGAGCAGTTCTTC,CASSYSISSYNEQFF
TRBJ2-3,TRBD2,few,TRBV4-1,TGCGCCAGCAGCCAAAGGGGACTAGCGGGGGGTGGAAGCACAGATACGCAGTATTTT,CASSQRGLAGGGSTDTQYF
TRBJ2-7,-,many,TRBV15,TGTGCCACCAGCAGAGTGGCAGGGAATGCTTACGAGCAGTACTTC,CATSRVAGNAYEQYF
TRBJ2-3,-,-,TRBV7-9,TGTGCCAGCAGCTTTACGGGGACAGATACGCAGTATTTT,CASSFTGTDTQYF
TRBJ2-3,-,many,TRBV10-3,TGTGCCATCAATGCCGGGGGAGCCACAGATACGCAGTATTTT,CAINAGGATDTQYF
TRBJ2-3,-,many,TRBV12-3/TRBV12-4,TGTGCCAGCAGTCTCTCAGGAGCCCGCACAGATACGCAGTATTTT,CASSLSGARTDTQYF
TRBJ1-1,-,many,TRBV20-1,TGCAGTGCTAGAGATGGGTCGGTGAACACTGAAGCTTTCTTT,CSARDGSVNTEAFF
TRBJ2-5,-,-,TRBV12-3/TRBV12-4,TGTGCCAGCAGCAGGGACGAAGGAGAGACCCAGTACTTC,CASSRDEGETQYF
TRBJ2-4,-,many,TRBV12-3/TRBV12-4,TGTGCCAGCAGCCCTCGGAGGGGGTGGGCCAAAAACATTCAGTACTTC,CASSPRRGWAKNIQYF
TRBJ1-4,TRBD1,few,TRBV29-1,TGCAGCGTTGGCGACAGGGGACCTAATGAAAAACTGTTTTTT,CSVGDRGPNEKLFF
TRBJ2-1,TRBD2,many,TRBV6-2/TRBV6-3,TGTGCCAGCAGTTACCCCACCGGGGAGTTAGCGGGAGGGCCTAAGTCTAGAGAGAATGAGCAGTTCTTC,CASSYPTGELAGGPKSRENEQFF
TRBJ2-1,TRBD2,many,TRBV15,TGTGCCACCAGCAGAGGAGCGGGGGGAACCTACAATGAGCAGTTCTTC,CATSRGAGGTYNEQFF
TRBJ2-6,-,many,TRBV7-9,TGTGCCAGCAGCCCTTTAATAGGTCGGCTCAGCTCTGGGGCCAACGTCCTGACTTTC,CASSPLIGRLSSGANVLTF
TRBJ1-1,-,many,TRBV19,TGTGCCAGTAAAAGCGGCGTGTGGTTGAACACTGAAGCTTTCTTT,CASKSGVWLNTEAFF
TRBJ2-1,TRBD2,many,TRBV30,TGTGCCTGGGCCCGGGGAGGGGCGCTTACCAATGAGCAGTTCTTC,CAWARGGALTNEQFF
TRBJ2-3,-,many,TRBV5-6,TGTGCCAGCAGCTCTACAGGCACAGATACGCAGTATTTT,CASSSTGTDTQYF
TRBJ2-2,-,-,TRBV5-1,TGCGCCAGCAGCTTGAGTCAGGGCGGCACCGGGGAGCTGTTTTTT,CASSLSQGGTGELFF
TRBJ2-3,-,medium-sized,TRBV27,TGTGCCAGCAGTTCCAACGGACAACCAGATACGCAGTATTTT,CASSSNGQPDTQYF
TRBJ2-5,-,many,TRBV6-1,TGTGCCAGCAGGTTACAGGGGAGGGAGACCCAGTACTTC,CASRLQGRETQYF
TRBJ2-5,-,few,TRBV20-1,TGCAGTGCTCCACGACCGGAACGGGAGACCCAGTACTTC,CSAPRPERETQYF
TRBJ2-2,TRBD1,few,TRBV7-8,TGTGCCAGCAGCTTAGAGACAGGGGCCGGGGAGCTGTTTTTT,CASSLETGAGELFF
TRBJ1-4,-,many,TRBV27,TGTGCCAGCAGTACAGGTAGAGAAAAACTGTTTTTT,CASSTGREKLFF
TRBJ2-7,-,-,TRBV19,TGTGCCAGTAGTATAGATTTGGCCTACGAGCAGTACTTC,CASSIDLAYEQYF
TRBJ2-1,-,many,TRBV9,TGTGCCAGCAGCGTAGTGGGGGCGGGATCCTACAATGAGCAGTTCTTC,CASSVVGAGSYNEQFF
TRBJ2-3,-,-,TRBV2,TGTGCCAGCAGAGTGGCCGGGGATACGCAGTATTTT,CASRVAGDTQYF
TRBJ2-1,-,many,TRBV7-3,TGTGCCAGCAGCTTATCGGGGAACGAGCAGTTCTTC,CASSLSGNEQFF
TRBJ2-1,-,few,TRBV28,TGTGCCAGCAGTTTTCCTTACAATGAGCAGTTCTTC,CASSFPYNEQFF